These T cell receptor beta chains were read from a single sample in a study of CD8+CD57+ T cells in acquired aplastic anemia. Via MiXCR, TCRdb re-called the reads, giving one row per CDR3 protein. In the table there are fewer than 200,000 distinct CDR3 sequences, about 60% of which are singletons. The sequencing input was sorted CD4+, CD8+, or CD8+CD57+ T cells (not recorded which) from PBMCs. All receptors derive from a human donor in good health. Both conserved end residues are part of each CDR3. Each record gives: D gene, J gene, V gene, clone size, CDR3 length, CDR3 DNA, CDR3 protein. D genes are given only for firm matches. Where a row states a size, it is once, few, many or the class of an expanded clone; other rows omit it.

.,TRBJ2-7,TRBV12-3/TRBV12-4,few,12,TGTGCCAGCAGTTTACCAGATGGCGAGCAGTACTTC,CASSLPDGEQYF
.,TRBJ2-5,TRBV2,.,13,TGTGCCAGCAGTGTAGGCCAGAAGGAGACCCAGTACTTC,CASSVGQKETQYF
.,TRBJ1-1,TRBV7-3,.,12,TGTGCCAGCAGCATGGTGGACACTGAAGCTTTCTTT,CASSMVDTEAFF
.,TRBJ1-2,TRBV7-3,.,13,TGTGCCAGCAGCTTAGATAAAAACTATGGCTACACCTTC,CASSLDKNYGYTF
.,TRBJ2-1,TRBV12-3/TRBV12-4,many,15,TGTGCCAGCAGTTCCCCACTAGTTTCCTACAATGAGCAGTTCTTC,CASSSPLVSYNEQFF
.,TRBJ1-4,TRBV10-3,.,13,TGTGCCATCAGTGAAGGAATGGGTGAAAAACTGTTTTTT,CAISEGMGEKLFF
TRBD1,TRBJ2-1,TRBV29-1,many,13,TGCAGCGTGCGACAGGGGGATTACAATGAGCAGTTCTTC,CSVRQGDYNEQFF
.,TRBJ2-3,TRBV6-4,.,15,TGTGCCAGCAGTAGACAACCCTATGACACAGATACGCAGTATTTT,CASSRQPYDTDTQYF
TRBD2,TRBJ2-2,TRBV7-8,.,15,TGTGCCAGCAGCTTGGGGACTACGTCCACCGGGGAGCTGTTTTTT,CASSLGTTSTGELFF
TRBD2,TRBJ2-2,TRBV6-6,.,15,TGTGCCAGCAGCGGACTAGCGCGTTCAACGGGGGAGCTGTTTTTT,CASSGLARSTGELFF
.,TRBJ2-3,TRBV2,.,13,TGTGCCAGCACCGCCGGGACCACAGATACGCAGTGTTTT,CASTAGTTDTQCF
.,TRBJ2-7,TRBV2,.,13,TGTGCCAGCATTAGCACAGCCGCGTACGAGCAGTACTTC,CASISTAAYEQYF
TRBD2,TRBJ2-3,TRBV7-9,.,12,TGTGCCAGCGGGGGGGGGACGGGGACGCAGTATTTT,CASGGGTGTQYF
TRBD1,TRBJ1-6,TRBV24-1,few,14,TGTGCCACCAGTGATGGGACAGGAGTCTCACCCCTCCACTTT,CATSDGTGVSPLHF
TRBD2,TRBJ2-7,TRBV13,many,13,TGTGCCAGCAGCTTAGGGCCCGGACTAGCTGCGTACTTC,CASSLGPGLAAYF
.,TRBJ2-6,TRBV9,.,17,TGTGCCAGCAGCGTAGAGGGGCCGAGCTCTGGGGCCAACGTCCTGACTTTC,CASSVEGPSSGANVLTF
TRBD2,TRBJ2-1,TRBV15,once,14,TGTGCCACCAGCAGCGGGGGGGGTAGGAATGAGCAGTTCTTC,CATSSGGGRNEQFF
TRBD1,TRBJ2-5,TRBV19,few,14,TGTGCCAGTAGGAAGACAGGGGGCCAAGAGACCCAGTACTTC,CASRKTGGQETQYF
TRBD2,TRBJ2-3,TRBV20-1,.,15,TGCAGTGCTAAGCCTAGCGGGGGTAACACAGATACGCAGTATTTT,CSAKPSGGNTDTQYF
TRBD1,TRBJ2-2,TRBV20-1,.,13,TGCAGTGCTAGGACAGGGGGCACCGGGGAGCTGTTTTTT,CSARTGGTGELFF
.,TRBJ1-1,TRBV6-5,.,13,TGTGCCAGCAGCCAAAGACAGGCGACTGAAGCTTTCTTT,CASSQRQATEAFF
TRBD2,TRBJ2-7,TRBV7-4,.,17,TGTGCCAGCAGCTTAGCTCCGTTGGCTAGCGGAACCTACGAGCAGTACTTC,CASSLAPLASGTYEQYF
.,TRBJ2-1,TRBV27,few,15,TGTGCCAGCAGTTCAGGGAGGAGCTCCTACAATGAGCAGTTCTTC,CASSSGRSSYNEQFF
.,TRBJ2-7,TRBV7-9,.,17,TGTGCCAGCAGCGAACCGGGACTCCGGGCGAGCTCCTACGAGCAGTACTTC,CASSEPGLRASSYEQYF
.,TRBJ2-3,TRBV7-9,.,12,TGTGCCAGCAGCGCCGGAAACCTTGAGCAGTATTTT,CASSAGNLEQYF
.,TRBJ2-5,TRBV20-1,.,11,TGCAGTGCTAGTGAGGATGAGACCCAGTACTTC,CSASEDETQYF
.,TRBJ1-2,TRBV2,.,14,TGTGCCAGCACCATTAGGGGGGATAGCTATGGCTACACCTTC,CASTIRGDSYGYTF
.,TRBJ1-2,TRBV10-3,few,14,TGTGCCATCAGTGTGGGGGTAACGAGGGATGGCTACACCTTC,CAISVGVTRDGYTF
.,TRBJ1-3,TRBV12-3/TRBV12-4,.,15,TGTGCCAGCAGTCCAAGACACATCTCTGGAAACACCATATATTTT,CASSPRHISGNTIYF
.,TRBJ1-6,TRBV25-1,.,12,TGTGCCAGCATGACTCGGAATTCACCCCTCCACTTT,CASMTRNSPLHF
.,TRBJ2-7,TRBV20-1,.,14,TGCAGTGCTAGCAAAGCCCTCCACCAGTACGAGCAGTACTTC,CSASKALHQYEQYF
TRBD2,TRBJ2-7,TRBV5-6,.,16,TGCGCCAGCAGCCGAAAACTAGCGGGAGGATCCTACGAGCAGTACTTC,CASSRKLAGGSYEQYF
TRBD1,TRBJ1-3,TRBV4-2,.,13,TGTGCCAGCAGCCAAGACAGGGGGAACACCATATATTTT,CASSQDRGNTIYF
.,TRBJ1-5,TRBV20-1,.,12,TGCAGTGCCACGACAGGAAATCAGCCCCAGCATTTT,CSATTGNQPQHF
.,TRBJ1-6,TRBV25-1,.,14,TGTGCCAGCAGGGCGAGGGATCAGGGCTCACCCCTCCACTTT,CASRARDQGSPLHF
.,TRBJ2-5,TRBV29-1,.,12,TGCAGCCCAAGGGATATCGGGGGGACCCAGTACTTC,CSPRDIGGTQYF
.,TRBJ1-3,TRBV15,.,16,TGTGCCACCAGCAGAGCTTGGACGGAGTCTGGAAACACCATATATTTT,CATSRAWTESGNTIYF
TRBD1,TRBJ2-7,TRBV9,.,15,TGTGCCAGCAGCGAAGGACAGGGGGCGAGGTACGAGCAGTACTTC,CASSEGQGARYEQYF
TRBD1,TRBJ1-2,TRBV2,once,14,TGTGCCAGCAGTGCTCGACAGGGTACCTATGGCTACACCTTC,CASSARQGTYGYTF
.,TRBJ1-5,TRBV7-2,.,15,TGTGCCAGCAGCTCGACAGGTAATAGCAATCAGCCCCAGCATTTT,CASSSTGNSNQPQHF
.,TRBJ2-3,TRBV7-6,few,12,TGTGCCAGCAGCTTAAGTTCTGATACGCAGTATTTT,CASSLSSDTQYF
.,TRBJ2-7,TRBV9,.,14,TGTGCCAGCAGCGGGGGAGGGACAACCTACGAGCAGTACTTC,CASSGGGTTYEQYF
.,TRBJ2-1,TRBV19,.,14,TGTGCCAGTAGTATATCTTTGGCTAGCGATGGGCAGTTCTTC,CASSISLASDGQFF
TRBD2,TRBJ2-3,TRBV10-3,many,14,TGTGCCATCAGTGAGGGACTAGCCGCAGATACGCAGTATTTT,CAISEGLAADTQYF
TRBD1,TRBJ1-2,TRBV2,.,13,TGTGCCAGCAGCGGGCAGGGGGCAGATGGCTACACCTTC,CASSGQGADGYTF
.,TRBJ1-5,TRBV15,.,14,TGTGCCACCAGCAGAGTGGACAGCAATCAGCCCCAGCATTTT,CATSRVDSNQPQHF
.,TRBJ1-2,TRBV20-1,once,16,TGCAGTGCTAGCCAGCCCGGGGGGACAAGTGACTATGGCTACACCTTC,CSASQPGGTSDYGYTF
.,TRBJ1-3,TRBV20-1,.,14,TGCAGTGCTAGGGCAGGGGTAACTGGAAACACCATATATTTT,CSARAGVTGNTIYF
TRBD2,TRBJ2-2,TRBV9,.,16,TGTGCCAGCAGCTTAAGACTAGCGGCGAACACCGGGGAGCTGTTTTTT,CASSLRLAANTGELFF
.,TRBJ1-1,TRBV7-2,.,13,TGTGCCAGCATCCCTACGGACCAGGAGGAAGCTTTCTTT,CASIPTDQEEAFF
.,TRBJ2-7,TRBV2,few,14,TGTGCCAGCAGTAGGGAGGGGGAGCCCTACGAGCAGTACTTC,CASSREGEPYEQYF
TRBD2,TRBJ2-7,TRBV12-3/TRBV12-4,.,15,TGTGCCAGCAGCGAAACTAGCGGCCGTACCTACGAGCAGTACTTC,CASSETSGRTYEQYF
.,TRBJ1-4,TRBV25-1,.,15,TGTGCCAGCAGTGAATGGGGGGCGACTAATGAAAAACTGTTTTTT,CASSEWGATNEKLFF
.,TRBJ1-3,TRBV7-2,.,18,TGTGCCAGCAGCTTAGCATTGGGCGGCGGGCGCTCTGGAAACACCATATATTTT,CASSLALGGGRSGNTIYF
TRBD2,TRBJ2-1,TRBV28,many,15,TGTGCCAGCATACTTACCAGCGGGACCTACAATGAGCAGTTCTTC,CASILTSGTYNEQFF
.,TRBJ1-3,TRBV5-1,many,15,TGCGCCAGCAGCTTGGTTGGTCTTACTGGAAACACCATATATTTT,CASSLVGLTGNTIYF